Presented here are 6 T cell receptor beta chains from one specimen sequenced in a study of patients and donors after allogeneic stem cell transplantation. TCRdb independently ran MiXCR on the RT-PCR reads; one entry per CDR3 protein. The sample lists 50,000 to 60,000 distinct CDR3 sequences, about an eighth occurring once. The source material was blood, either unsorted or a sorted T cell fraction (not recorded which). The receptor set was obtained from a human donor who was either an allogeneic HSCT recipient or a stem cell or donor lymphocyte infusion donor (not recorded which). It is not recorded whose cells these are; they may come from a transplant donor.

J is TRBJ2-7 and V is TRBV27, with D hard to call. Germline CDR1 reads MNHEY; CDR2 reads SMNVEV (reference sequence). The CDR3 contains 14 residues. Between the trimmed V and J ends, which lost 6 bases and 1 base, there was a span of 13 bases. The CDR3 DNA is TGTGCCAGCAGCCCTACTCTTGGGTCCTACGAGCAGTACTTC. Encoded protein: CASSPTLGSYEQYF.

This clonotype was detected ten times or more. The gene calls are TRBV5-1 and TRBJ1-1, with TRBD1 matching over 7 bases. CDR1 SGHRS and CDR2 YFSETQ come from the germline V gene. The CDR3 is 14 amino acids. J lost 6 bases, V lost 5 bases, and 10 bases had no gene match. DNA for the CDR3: TGCGCCAGCAGTGAGACAGGGATTGGTTCTGAAGCTTTCTTT. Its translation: CASSETGIGSEAFF.

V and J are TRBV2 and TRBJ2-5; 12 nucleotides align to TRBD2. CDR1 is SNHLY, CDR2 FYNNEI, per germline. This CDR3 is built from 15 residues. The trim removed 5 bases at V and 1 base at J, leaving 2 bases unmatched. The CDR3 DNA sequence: TGTGCCAGCAGTCTACTAGCGGGAGGCCAAGAGACCCAGTACTTC. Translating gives CASSLLAGGQETQYF.

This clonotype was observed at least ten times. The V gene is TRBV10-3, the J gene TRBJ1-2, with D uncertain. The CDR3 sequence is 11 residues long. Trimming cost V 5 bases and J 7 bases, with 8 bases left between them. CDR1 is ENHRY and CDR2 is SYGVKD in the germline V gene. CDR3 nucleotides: TGTGCCATCAGTACCAAGGTTGGCTACACCTTC. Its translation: CAISTKVGYTF.

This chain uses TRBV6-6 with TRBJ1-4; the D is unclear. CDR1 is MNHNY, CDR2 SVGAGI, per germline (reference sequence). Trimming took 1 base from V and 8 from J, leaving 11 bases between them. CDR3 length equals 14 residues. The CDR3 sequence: CASSYLGPEEKLFF. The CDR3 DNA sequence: TGTGCCAGCAGTTACTTAGGACCTGAGGAAAAACTGTTTTTT.

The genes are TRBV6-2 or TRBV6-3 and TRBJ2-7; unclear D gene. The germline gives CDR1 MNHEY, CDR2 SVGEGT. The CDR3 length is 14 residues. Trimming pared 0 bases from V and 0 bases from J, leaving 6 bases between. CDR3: CASSYSYYSYEQYF. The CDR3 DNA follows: TGTGCCAGCAGTTACTCTTATTACTCCTACGAGCAGTACTTC.